Shown below are 2 T cell receptor beta chains from a single sample sequenced in a study of shared clonotypes between healthy human individuals. TCRdb's table, derived via immunoSEQ multiplex PCR, lists solely in-frame clones and lacks some. The data contain about 2 million clones, about 94% of them singletons. Terminally differentiated effector memory CD45RA+ cells were excluded from the naive CD8 cells, which were CD45RO-negative and positively selected for CCR7. The sequenced sample consisted of naive CD8+ T cells sorted from blood. The receptors derive from a man younger than 35 in good health.

V usage is TRBV10-1 and J usage is TRBJ2-2; 11 bases are a match to TRBD2. Germline V gives CDR1 WNHNN, CDR2 SYGVQD (reference sequence). The CDR3 is 18 amino acids. The trim removed 0 bases at V and 7 bases at J, leaving 10 bases unmatched. The CDR3 loop is CASSESPPSGGIGGELFF. The DNA of the CDR3 is TGCGCCAGCAGTGAGTCCCCCCCTAGCGGGGGGATTGGCGGGGAGCTGTTTTTT.

In regard to this clone: The same CDR3 is also encoded by other DNA sequences in this sample. The gene calls are TRBV27 and TRBJ2-7; TRBD1 aligns across 8 bases. Germline CDR1 and CDR2: MNHEY and SMNVEV (reference sequence). The V and J ends lost 5 bases and 3 bases, in that order; junction bases with no gene match: 3. This CDR3 is 13 amino acids long. The CDR3 sequence is CASSTTGVYEQYF. CDR3 nucleotide sequence: TGTGCCAGCAGTACGACAGGGGTCTACGAGCAGTACTTC.